The clone carrying this T cell receptor (beta chain) turned up a few times. Its antigen is undetermined. Pooled in the analysis were second doses at about 4 or about 12 weeks. This sample stems from a study of T cell responses to AZD1222 COVID-19 vaccine. Broader study findings: Seropositive at baseline were only five or six AZD1222 recipients. The donor cohort was predominantly white British with a female majority, and clonal diversity may have been underestimated. After the peak T cell response, and only then, were repertoires sampled.

V was cut by 8 bases and J by 4 bases, with 12 bases left in between. The CDR3 is made up of 14 amino acids. CDR1 is LNHDA and CDR2 is SQIVND in the germline V gene (reference sequence). Profiled with immunoSEQ multiplex PCR; TCRdb holds only in-frame clones, not every one. The data show over 150,000 clones, approximately 90% seen once. The chain carries TRBV19 and TRBJ2-6; D gene uncertain. This receptor was taken from an adult who received the AZD1222 COVID-19 vaccine. The sample here was peripheral blood, taken 28 days after the second AZD1222 dose. The CDR3 DNA sequence: TGTGCCAGTGGAGCTCGGACCGGGGCCAACGTCCTGACTTTC. Translation gives CASGARTGANVLTF.